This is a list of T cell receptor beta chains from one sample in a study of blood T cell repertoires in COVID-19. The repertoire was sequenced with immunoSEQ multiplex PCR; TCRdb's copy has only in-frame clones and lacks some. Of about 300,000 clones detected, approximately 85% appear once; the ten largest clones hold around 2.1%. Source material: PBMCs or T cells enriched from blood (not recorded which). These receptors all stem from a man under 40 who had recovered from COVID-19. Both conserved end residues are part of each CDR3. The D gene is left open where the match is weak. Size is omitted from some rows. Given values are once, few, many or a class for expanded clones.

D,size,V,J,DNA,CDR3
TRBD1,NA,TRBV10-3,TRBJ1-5,TGTGCCATCAGTGAGTCCAGGACAGGGGTAGGTCAGCCCCAGCATTTT,CAISESRTGVGQPQHF
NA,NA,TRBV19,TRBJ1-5,TGTGCCAGTAGTAAGGACTGGAATCAGCCCCAGCATTTT,CASSKDWNQPQHF
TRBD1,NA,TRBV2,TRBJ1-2,TGTGCCAGCAGTGACCTAGGGGAAAACAGGGGAGACTATGGCTACACCTTC,CASSDLGENRGDYGYTF
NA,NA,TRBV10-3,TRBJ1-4,TGTGCCAGCCACAGTTCCCCTAATGAAAAACTGTTTTTT,CASHSSPNEKLFF
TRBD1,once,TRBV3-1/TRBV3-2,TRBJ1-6,TGTGCCAGCAGCCACCAGGGACAGGGAAGCTATAATTCACCCCTCCACTTT,CASSHQGQGSYNSPLHF
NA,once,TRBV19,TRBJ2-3,TGTGCCAGTAGCCCGGGGGTGGGCACAGATACGCAGTATTTT,CASSPGVGTDTQYF
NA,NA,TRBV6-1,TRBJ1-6,TGTGCCAGCAGTGAAGCGCGGGGTGTTGGTTCACCCCTCCACTTT,CASSEARGVGSPLHF
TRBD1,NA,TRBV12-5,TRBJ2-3,TGTGCTAGTGGCTCAACAGGGGGCACAGATACGCAGTATTTT,CASGSTGGTDTQYF
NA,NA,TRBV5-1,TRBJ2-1,TGCGCCAGCAGCTTGGTAGTGGGCGGGGCGGGGGCTAATGAGCAGTTCTTC,CASSLVVGGAGANEQFF
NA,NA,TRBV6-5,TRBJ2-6,TGTGCCAGCAGGGGCGTTACTGGGGCCAACGTCCTGACTTTC,CASRGVTGANVLTF
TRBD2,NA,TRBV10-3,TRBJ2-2,TGTGCCATCAGCGGCCCTAGCGGGGGTTCCAACACCGGGGAGCTGTTTTTT,CAISGPSGGSNTGELFF
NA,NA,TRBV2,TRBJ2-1,TGTGCCAGCAGCGGGGGACCCCGAAAAGCGGTCAATGAGCAGTTCTTC,CASSGGPRKAVNEQFF
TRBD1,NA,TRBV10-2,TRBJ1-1,TGCGCCAGCAGTGAGTTCGGGACAGCGAACACTGAAGCTTTCTTT,CASSEFGTANTEAFF
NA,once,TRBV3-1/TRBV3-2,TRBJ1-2,TGTGCCAGCAGTCCTCGCGGGGATATTGGCTACACCTTC,CASSPRGDIGYTF
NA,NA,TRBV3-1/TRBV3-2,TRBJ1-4,TGTGCCAGCAGCCAAGATAAGGGGTTCTTTTATGAAAAACTGTTTTTT,CASSQDKGFFYEKLFF
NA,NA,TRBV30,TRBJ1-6,TGTGCCTGGAGTGTTCCACAGGGTGTCTATAATTCACCCCTCCACTTT,CAWSVPQGVYNSPLHF
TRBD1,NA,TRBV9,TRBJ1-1,TGTGCCAGCAGTACGACAGGGACTGAAGCTTTCTTT,CASSTTGTEAFF
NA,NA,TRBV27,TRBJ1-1,TGTGCCAGCAGTTTTACGGGGGGTAGAGGTGAAGCTTTCTTT,CASSFTGGRGEAFF
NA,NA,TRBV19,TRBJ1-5,TGTGCCAGTAGTATAGCTCACCGCGATCGGCCCCAGCATTTT,CASSIAHRDRPQHF
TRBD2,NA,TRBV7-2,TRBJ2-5,TGTGCCAGCAGCTCGAGGAGACTAGCGCCTCAAGAGACCCAGTACTTC,CASSSRRLAPQETQYF
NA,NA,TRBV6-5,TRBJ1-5,TGTGCCAGTCTCAGACTGGACAGCCTCAATCAGCCCCAGCATTTT,CASLRLDSLNQPQHF
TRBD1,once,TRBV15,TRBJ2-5,TGTGCCACCAGCAGGGGACAGGGGGAAGAGACCCAGTACTTC,CATSRGQGEETQYF
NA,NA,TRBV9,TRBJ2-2,TGTGCCAGCAGCCCGCCAGGGGCGCGTAGCACCGGGGAGCTGTTTTTT,CASSPPGARSTGELFF
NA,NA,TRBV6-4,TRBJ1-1,TGTGCCAGCAGCACCCGAGAGGACACTGAAGCTTTCTTT,CASSTREDTEAFF